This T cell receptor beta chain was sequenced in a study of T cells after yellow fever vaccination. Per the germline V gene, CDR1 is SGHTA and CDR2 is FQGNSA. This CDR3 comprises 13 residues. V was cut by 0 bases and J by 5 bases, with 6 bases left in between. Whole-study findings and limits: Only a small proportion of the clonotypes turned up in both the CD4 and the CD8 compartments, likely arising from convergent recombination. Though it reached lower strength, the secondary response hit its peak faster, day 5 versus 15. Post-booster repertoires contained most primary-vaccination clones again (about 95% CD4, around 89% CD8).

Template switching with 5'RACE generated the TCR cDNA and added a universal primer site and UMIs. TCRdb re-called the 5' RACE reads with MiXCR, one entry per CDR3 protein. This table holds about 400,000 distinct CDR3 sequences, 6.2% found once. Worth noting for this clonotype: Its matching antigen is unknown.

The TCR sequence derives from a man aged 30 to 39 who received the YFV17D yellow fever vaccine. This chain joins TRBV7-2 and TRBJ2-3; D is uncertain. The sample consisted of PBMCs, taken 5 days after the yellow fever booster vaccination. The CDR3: CASSLAAEDTQYF. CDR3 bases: TGTGCCAGCAGCTTAGCGGCAGAAGATACGCAGTATTTT.